These 15 T cell receptor beta chains were all obtained from the same sample, sequenced in a study of T cells after yellow fever vaccination. TCRdb reanalysed the 5' RACE reads using MiXCR and keeps one entry per CDR3 protein. The sample includes 120,000 or so distinct CDR3 sequences, 13% to 15% of them seen just once. The sample consisted of CD8+ T cells sorted from PBMCs, taken 5 days after the yellow fever booster vaccination. All receptors come from a man younger than 35 who received the YFV17D yellow fever vaccine.

This clonotype has only a few counts. This rearrangement joins TRBV7-8 to TRBJ2-1; D is tentatively TRBD1 or TRBD2 (5 bases each). V was cut by 2 bases and J by 10 bases, with 21 bases left in between. From germline, CDR1 is SGHVS and CDR2 FQNEAQ. The CDR3 covers 16 residues. CDR3 protein: CASSLRDEEGPWEQFF. The CDR3 DNA follows: TGTGCCAGCAGCTTAAGGGATGAAGAGGGGCCCTGGGAGCAGTTCTTC. Filled out from reference TRBV7-8 and TRBJ2-1, the complete variable domain reads GAGVSQSPRYKVAKRGQDVALRCDPISGHVSLFWYQQALGQGPEFLTYFQNEAQLDKSGLPSDRFFAERPEGSVSTLKIQRTQQEDSAVYLCASSLRDEEGPWEQFFGPGTRLTVL.

V usage is TRBV4-1 and J usage is TRBJ1-2; D is unresolved. Looked up from germline, CDR1 is MGHRA and CDR2 is YSYEKL. Deletions cut 1 base from V and 5 bases from J, with 14 bases between. This CDR3 is built from 15 residues. Written as DNA, the CDR3 is TGCGCCAGCAGCCAAGTAACGGACTTGCTATATGGCTACACCTTC. Encoded protein: CASSQVTDLLYGYTF.

This clonotype was counted between two and nine times. The chain couples TRBV4-3 to TRBJ2-2, with TRBD1 matching over 12 bases. The V gene end was trimmed by 4 bases and the J gene end by 6 bases; junction bases not matched to a gene: 12. The CDR3 covers 18 residues. Germline values: CDR1 LGHNA, CDR2 YSLEER. The CDR3, as DNA: TGCGCCAGCAGCCTGGTGACCCGGGGACAGGGGGCGCCCGGGGAGCTGTTTTTT. It yields the protein CASSLVTRGQGAPGELFF.

This clonotype appeared a few times. The V gene is TRBV7-9, the J gene TRBJ2-2; D remains unclear. Germline assignment: CDR1 SEHNR and CDR2 FQNEAQ (reference sequence). The V end lost 5 bases, the J end lost 1 base, and 11 bases lay between the germline ends. CDR3 size: 15 residues. The CDR3 coding sequence is TGTGCCAGCAGCCACGGACGACTGAACACCGGGGAGCTGTTTTTT. Amino acids: CASSHGRLNTGELFF.

On this clonotype itself: One end of the junction does not line up with germline, which may come from a read error. The V call is TRBV18, the J call TRBJ1-2; 7 bases map to TRBD1. Germline CDR1 reads KGHSH; CDR2 reads LQKENI. The CDR3 covers 14 residues. The CDR3 protein is CDSSSPTGYYGYTF. The CDR3 region has the DNA TGTGACAGCTCATCACCGACAGGGTACTATGGCTACACCTTC.

A few counts support this clonotype. The chain joins TRBV6-6 to TRBJ2-3; TRBD1 is a possible D gene (5 bases). Between the trimmed V and J ends, which lost 0 bases and 2 bases, there was a span of 15 bases. The CDR3 length is 17 residues. Germline V gene data show CDR1 as MNHNY and CDR2 as SVGAGI (reference sequence). For the CDR3, the DNA is TGTGCCAGCAGTTACTCGATAAGGGGCGCGGCCACAGATACGCAGTATTTT. Its protein is CASSYSIRGAATDTQYF.

This clonotype was found a few times. The V gene is TRBV2, the J gene TRBJ2-7, with a tentative D call TRBD1 (6 bases). Germline assignment: CDR1 SNHLY and CDR2 FYNNEI. Trimming removed 10 bases at V and 2 bases at J, with 12 bases between. The CDR3 has 12 amino acids. Written as DNA, the CDR3 is TGTGCCACCTTAACAGGGCCCTACGAGCAGTACGTC. Its translation is CATLTGPYEQYV.

The chain joins TRBV6-5 to TRBJ1-2, with 10 bases lining up with TRBD1. After removal of 2 bases from V and 8 bases from J, the junction contained 2 bases not matched to a gene. The CDR3 totals 13 residues. Germline assignment: CDR1 MNHEY and CDR2 SVGAGI. In DNA form, the CDR3 reads TGTGCCAGCAGTTACGGGACAGGGGTAGGCTACACCTTC. This translates into CASSYGTGVGYTF.

This clonotype was seen a few times. This clone may be a read error of a much larger clone one base away. V and J are TRBV7-9 and TRBJ1-5; D perhaps matches TRBD1 (5 bases). Germline lookup yields CDR1 SEHNR and CDR2 FQNEAQ (reference sequence). V lost 3 bases to trimming and J lost 3 bases, with 9 bases between them. This CDR3 is built from 14 residues. CDR3: CASSFEDTNQPQHF. In nucleotides, the CDR3 is TGTGCCAGCAGCTTCGAGGACACCAATCAGCCCCAGCATTTT. Complete variable domain (other parts from reference TRBV7-9 and TRBJ1-5): DTGVSQNPRHKITKRGQNVTFRCDPISEHNRLYWYRQTLGQGPEFLTYFQNEAQLEKSRLLSDRFSAERPKGSFSTLEIQRTEQGDSAMYLCASSFEDTNQPQHFGDGTRLSIL.

V and J are TRBV30 and TRBJ2-1, with TRBD2 matching over 8 bases. Germline V CDR1 and CDR2: GTSNPN, SVGIG (reference sequence). V lost 3 bases and J lost 4; bases outside the gene matches: 14. The CDR3 runs to 17 residues. The CDR3, as DNA: TGTGCCTGGAGCCCTACCTATATAGCGGGGCCATACAATGAGCAGTTCTTC. Its translation: CAWSPTYIAGPYNEQFF.

The chain combines TRBV20-1 with TRBJ2-7; D is unclear. This CDR3 spans 14 amino acids. V lost 5 bases, J lost 0 bases, and 14 bases lay in between. Germline V gene lookup returns CDR1 DFQATT and CDR2 SNEGSKA (reference sequence). The CDR3 spells CSASQTDFSYEQYV. The CDR3 DNA follows: TGCAGTGCTTCCCAAACTGATTTCTCCTACGAGCAGTACGTC.

The chain couples TRBV27 to TRBJ2-3; TRBD2 matches 8 bases. The junction had 3 bases not matched to a gene; V was cut back by 5 bases and J by 2 bases. CDR1 MNHEY and CDR2 SMNVEV come from the germline V gene (reference sequence). CDR3 length equals 14 residues. The CDR3 DNA sequence: TGTGCCAGCAGTGGGGGACTAGACACAGATACGCAGTATTTT. Translated: CASSGGLDTDTQYF.

The genes are TRBV2 and TRBJ1-5, with unresolved D. The germline V gene encodes CDR1 SNHLY and CDR2 FYNNEI. This CDR3 region has 16 residues. Trimming took 2 bases from V and 0 from J, leaving 11 bases between them. CDR3 in DNA: TGTGCCAGCAGTGAATACCCCGTAAATAGCAATCAGCCCCAGCATTTT. Translating it yields CASSEYPVNSNQPQHF.

The CDR3 sequence: CSARDTGQTYGYTF. CDR3 sequence (DNA): TGCAGTGCTAGAGATACAGGACAGACTTATGGCTACACCTTC. The V call is TRBV20-1, the J call TRBJ1-2; the D gene is possibly TRBD1 (6 bases). CDR3 size: 14 residues. Germline V CDR1 and CDR2: DFQATT, SNEGSKA (reference sequence). Trimming removed 0 bases at V and 5 bases at J, with 13 bases between.

V and J are TRBV4-3 and TRBJ2-7; D gene ambiguous. The CDR3 spans 14 residues. V lost 6 bases to trimming and J lost 0 bases, with 12 bases between them. The germline gives CDR1 LGHNA, CDR2 YSLEER. The CDR3 is CASSPVVGSYEQYV. CDR3 DNA: TGCGCCAGCAGTCCGGTAGTCGGCTCCTACGAGCAGTACGTC.